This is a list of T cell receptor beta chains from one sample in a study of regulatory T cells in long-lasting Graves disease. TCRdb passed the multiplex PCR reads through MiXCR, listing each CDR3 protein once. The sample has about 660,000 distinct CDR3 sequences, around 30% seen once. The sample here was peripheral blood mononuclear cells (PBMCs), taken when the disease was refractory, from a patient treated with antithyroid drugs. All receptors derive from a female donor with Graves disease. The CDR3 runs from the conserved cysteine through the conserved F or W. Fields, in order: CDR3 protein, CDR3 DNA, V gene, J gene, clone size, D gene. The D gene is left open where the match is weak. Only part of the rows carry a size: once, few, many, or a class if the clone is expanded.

CASSYTTSGSYEQYF,TGTGCCAGCAGTTACACAACTAGCGGGAGCTACGAGCAGTACTTC,TRBV28,TRBJ2-7,few,TRBD2
CASSKLGVHEQYF,TGTGCCAGCAGTAAACTAGGGGTCCACGAGCAGTACTTC,TRBV12-3/TRBV12-4,TRBJ2-7,many,.
CASSPGQGPTNTEAFF,TGTGCCAGCAGCCCAGGACAGGGCCCCACGAACACTGAAGCTTTCTTT,TRBV6-1,TRBJ1-1,.,TRBD1
CSARTGTRATEAFF,TGCAGTGCAAGGACCGGGACGAGGGCCACTGAAGCTTTCTTT,TRBV20-1,TRBJ1-1,.,.
CASLPGTGGAGNQPQHF,TGTGCCAGCTTACCCGGGACAGGGGGCGCGGGCAATCAGCCCCAGCATTTT,TRBV6-1,TRBJ1-5,many,TRBD1
CASSRGGDKAYEQYF,TGTGCCAGTAGTAGGGGAGGGGACAAGGCCTACGAGCAGTACTTC,TRBV19,TRBJ2-7,few,.
CASSGTGRTSDTQYF,TGTGCCAGCAGTGGTACGGGACGGACAAGTGATACGCAGTATTTT,TRBV2,TRBJ2-3,.,.
CASSYFGTAHKQYF,TGTGCCAGCAGCTACTTTGGAACAGCTCACAAGCAGTACTTC,TRBV6-5,TRBJ2-7,many,.
CASQDGAGDAYEQYF,TGTGCCAGCCAGGATGGCGCGGGAGACGCCTACGAGCAGTACTTC,TRBV27,TRBJ2-7,few,TRBD2
CATTRQREGLFEQYF,TGTGCCACTACGAGACAGCGGGAGGGCCTGTTCGAGCAGTACTTC,TRBV19,TRBJ2-7,.,TRBD2